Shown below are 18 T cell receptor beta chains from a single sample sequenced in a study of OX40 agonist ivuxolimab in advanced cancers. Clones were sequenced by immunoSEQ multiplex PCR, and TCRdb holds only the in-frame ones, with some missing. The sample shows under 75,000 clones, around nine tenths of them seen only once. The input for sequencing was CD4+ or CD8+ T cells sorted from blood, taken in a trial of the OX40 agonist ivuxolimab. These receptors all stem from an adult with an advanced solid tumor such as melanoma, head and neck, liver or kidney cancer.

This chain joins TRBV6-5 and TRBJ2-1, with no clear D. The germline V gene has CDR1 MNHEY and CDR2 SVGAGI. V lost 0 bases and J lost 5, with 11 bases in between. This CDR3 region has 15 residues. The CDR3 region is CASSYSRSHHNEQFF. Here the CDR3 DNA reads TGTGCCAGCAGTTACTCGAGGAGCCATCACAATGAGCAGTTCTTC.

The DNA of the CDR3 is TGTGCCAGCAGCTTCGTAGAGACCCAGTACTTC. Amino acid sequence: CASSFVETQYF. The chain is built from TRBV5-8 and TRBJ2-5; D is unresolved. Germline values: CDR1 SGHTS, CDR2 YDEGEE. The CDR3 runs to 11 residues. Trimming cost V 2 bases and J 4 bases, with 3 bases left between them.

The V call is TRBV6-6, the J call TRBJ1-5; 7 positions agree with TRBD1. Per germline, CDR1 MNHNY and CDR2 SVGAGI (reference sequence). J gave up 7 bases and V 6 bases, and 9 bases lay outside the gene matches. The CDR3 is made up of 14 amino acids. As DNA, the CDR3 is TGTGCCAGCAGCCAAACAGGGGTAAGCCAGCCCCAGCATTTT. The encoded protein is CASSQTGVSQPQHF.

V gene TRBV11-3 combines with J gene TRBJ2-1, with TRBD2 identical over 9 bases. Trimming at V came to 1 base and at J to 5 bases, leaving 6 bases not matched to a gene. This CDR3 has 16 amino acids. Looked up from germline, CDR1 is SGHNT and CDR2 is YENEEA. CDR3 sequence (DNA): TGTGCCAGCAGCTTAGGAGGCGGGAGGGCGAACAATGAGCAGTTCTTC. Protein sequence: CASSLGGGRANNEQFF.

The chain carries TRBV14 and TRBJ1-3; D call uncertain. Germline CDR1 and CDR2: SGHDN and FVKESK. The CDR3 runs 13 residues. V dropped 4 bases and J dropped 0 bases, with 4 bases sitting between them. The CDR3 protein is CASSLASGNTIYF. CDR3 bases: TGTGCCAGCAGCCTAGCCTCTGGAAACACCATATATTTT.

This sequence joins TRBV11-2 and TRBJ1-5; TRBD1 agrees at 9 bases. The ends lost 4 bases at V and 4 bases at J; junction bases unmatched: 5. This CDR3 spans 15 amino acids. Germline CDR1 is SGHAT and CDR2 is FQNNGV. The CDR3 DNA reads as TGTGCCAGCAGCTCTCAGACAGGGGGTAATCAGCCCCAGCATTTT. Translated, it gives CASSSQTGGNQPQHF.

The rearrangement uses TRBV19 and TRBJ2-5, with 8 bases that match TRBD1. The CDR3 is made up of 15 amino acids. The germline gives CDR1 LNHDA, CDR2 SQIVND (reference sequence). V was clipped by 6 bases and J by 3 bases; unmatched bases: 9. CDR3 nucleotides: TGTGCCAGTAGCCAAATCAGGGGGCTGGAAGAGACCCAGTACTTC. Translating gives CASSQIRGLEETQYF.

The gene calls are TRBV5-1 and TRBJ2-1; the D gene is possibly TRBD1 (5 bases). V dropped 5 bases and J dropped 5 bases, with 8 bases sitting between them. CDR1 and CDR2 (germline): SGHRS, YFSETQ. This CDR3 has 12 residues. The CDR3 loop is CASRAGNNEQFF. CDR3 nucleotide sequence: TGCGCCAGCAGGGCAGGGAACAATGAGCAGTTCTTC.

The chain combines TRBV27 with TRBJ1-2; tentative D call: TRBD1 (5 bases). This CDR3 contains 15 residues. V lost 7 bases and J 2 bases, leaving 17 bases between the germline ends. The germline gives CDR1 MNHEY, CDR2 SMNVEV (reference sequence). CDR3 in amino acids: CASTLRWGGNYGYTF. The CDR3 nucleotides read TGTGCCAGCACCCTGCGATGGGGGGGGAACTATGGCTACACCTTC.

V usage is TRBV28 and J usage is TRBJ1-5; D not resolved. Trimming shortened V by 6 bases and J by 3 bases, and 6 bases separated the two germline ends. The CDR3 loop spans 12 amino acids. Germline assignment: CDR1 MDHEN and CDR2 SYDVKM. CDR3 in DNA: TGTGCCAGCAGATTAAACAATCAGCCCCAGCATTTT. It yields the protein CASRLNNQPQHF.

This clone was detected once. CDR3 loop: CASSLDASGGRAVTDTQYF. The DNA of the CDR3 is TGTGCCAGCAGCTTAGACGCTAGCGGGGGCCGCGCGGTCACAGATACGCAGTATTTT. The V call is TRBV7-2, the J call TRBJ2-3; 10 nucleotides line up with TRBD2. Per the germline V gene, CDR1 is SGHTA and CDR2 is FQGNSA. The CDR3 length is 19 residues. V lost 1 base to trimming and J lost 2 bases; unmatched junction nucleotides: 12.

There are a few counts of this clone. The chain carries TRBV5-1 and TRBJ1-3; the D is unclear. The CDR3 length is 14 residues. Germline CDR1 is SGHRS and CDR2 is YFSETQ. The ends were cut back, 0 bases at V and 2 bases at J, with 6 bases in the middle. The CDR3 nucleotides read TGCGCCAGCAGCTTGGGAGAGACTGGAAACACCATATATTTT. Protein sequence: CASSLGETGNTIYF.

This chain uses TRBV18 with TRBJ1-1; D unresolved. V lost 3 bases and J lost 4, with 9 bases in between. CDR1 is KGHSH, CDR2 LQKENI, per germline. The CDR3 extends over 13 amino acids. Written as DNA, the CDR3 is TGTGCCAGCTCACCGGGAAGAGGCACTGAAGCTTTCTTT. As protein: CASSPGRGTEAFF.

CDR3 coding DNA: TGTGCCAGCAGGTATGGTGCTTACAATGAGCAGTTCTTC. Residues: CASRYGAYNEQFF. The chain couples TRBV6-5 to TRBJ2-1; D uncertain. V was shortened by 6 bases and J by 4 bases, with 10 bases between the two germline ends. Germline V gene sequence: CDR1 MNHEY, CDR2 SVGAGI. This CDR3 is built from 13 residues.

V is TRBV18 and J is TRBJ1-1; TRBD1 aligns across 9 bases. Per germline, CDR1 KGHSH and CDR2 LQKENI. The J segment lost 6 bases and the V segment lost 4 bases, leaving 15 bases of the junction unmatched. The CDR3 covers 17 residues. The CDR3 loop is CASSLSYRGPGNAEAFF. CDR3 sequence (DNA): TGTGCCAGCTCACTTTCGTACAGGGGGCCCGGAAACGCTGAAGCTTTCTTT.

CDR3 protein: CASSAKDRFLFYEQYF. The CDR3 DNA reads TGTGCCAGCAGCGCCAAGGACAGGTTCCTATTCTACGAGCAGTACTTC. The genes are TRBV9 and TRBJ2-7, with 7 bases identical to TRBD1. CDR1 and CDR2 (germline): SGDLS, YYNGEE. J lost 3 bases, V lost 3 bases, and 12 bases had no gene match. The CDR3 consists of 16 residues.

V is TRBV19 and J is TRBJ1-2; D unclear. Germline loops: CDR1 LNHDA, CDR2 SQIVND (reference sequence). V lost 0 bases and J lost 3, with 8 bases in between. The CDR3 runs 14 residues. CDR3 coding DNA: TGTGCCAGTAGTATAGACGGGTTTCACTATGGCTACACCTTC. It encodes CASSIDGFHYGYTF.

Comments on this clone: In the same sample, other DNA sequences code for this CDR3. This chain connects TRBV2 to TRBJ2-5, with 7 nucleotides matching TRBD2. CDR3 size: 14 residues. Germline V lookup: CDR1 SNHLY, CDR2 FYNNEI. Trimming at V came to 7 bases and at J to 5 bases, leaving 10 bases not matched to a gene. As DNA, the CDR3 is TGTGCCAGCACAACCGGGGGGAGAGCGGAGACCCAGTACTTC. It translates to CASTTGGRAETQYF.